Presented here are 30 T cell receptor beta chains from one specimen sequenced in a study of response to subunit inactivated influenza vaccine. TCRdb itself ran the RT-PCR reads through MiXCR, one entry per CDR3 protein. The sample shows more than 450,000 distinct CDR3 sequences, over 9% of them seen only once. The sample also formed part of further work on T cells expressing NK-cell markers. Turning to that study: 5'RACE template switching with UMIs produced the TCR beta cDNA.

The sample in question was PBMCs from blood, obtained on the day of vaccination. The receptor set was obtained from a man over 45 who received an inactivated influenza vaccine.

In this sample, this clonotype turned up many times. The rearrangement joins TRBV27 to TRBJ2-6; a weak D match, TRBD1 (5 bases). In germline, CDR1 is MNHEY, CDR2 SMNVEV (reference sequence). The CDR3 is 16 residues long. The germline V and J ends were trimmed by 3 bases and 0 bases, with 9 bases remaining between them. The CDR3 nucleotides are TGTGCCAGCAGTTTCATAGGACACTCTGGGGCCAACGTCCTGACTTTC. Protein product: CASSFIGHSGANVLTF.

The chain recombines TRBV29-1 with TRBJ2-2; D possibly corresponds to TRBD2 (6 bases). The germline CDR1 and CDR2 sequences are SQVTM and ANQGSEA. The V end lost 5 bases, the J end lost 4 bases, and 14 bases lay between the germline ends. This CDR3 comprises 14 residues. CDR3 bases: TGCAGCGTTTTGCGGGATCGAGGCACCGGGGAGCTGTTTTTT. It codes for CSVLRDRGTGELFF.

This clonotype showed up just a few times. The chain uses TRBV5-6 and TRBJ2-7; 8 nucleotides match TRBD1. V shed 4 bases and J 6 bases; nucleotides not matched to a gene: 6. The CDR3 contains 13 residues. The germline V gene has CDR1 SGHDT and CDR2 YYEEEE. The CDR3 nucleotides read TGTGCCAGCAGCCCAAGGACAGGGTTCGAGCAGTACTTC. Protein sequence: CASSPRTGFEQYF.

The chain joins TRBV10-3 to TRBJ2-7; 9 nucleotides agree with TRBD2. The CDR3 contains 15 residues. Germline CDR1 ENHRY, CDR2 SYGVKD. The V and J ends lost 5 bases and 6 bases, in that order; junction bases with no gene match: 11. The CDR3, as DNA: TGTGCCATCAGTCCTGGGACTAGCAGACGTCTCGAGCAGTACTTC. Translating gives CAISPGTSRRLEQYF.

The chain recombines TRBV21-1 with TRBJ2-4; the table assigns TRBD2, which was not confirmed against the DNA. TRBV21-1 represents a pseudogene. The CDR3 covers 17 residues. The CDR3 bases are TGTGCCAGCAGCAAAGTCCCCGCCGGAGGGCCCGGAAACATTCAGTACTTC. It is translated as CASSKVPAGGPGNIQYF.

This clonotype has only a few counts. The chain recombines TRBV5-1 with TRBJ2-1; possible D gene TRBD1, 7 bases. CDR3 length: 15 residues. Per the germline V gene, CDR1 is SGHRS and CDR2 is YFSETQ. V dropped 3 bases and J dropped 1 base, with 11 bases sitting between them. CDR3 sequence reads: CASSSGGFSYNEQFF. DNA for the CDR3: TGCGCCAGCAGCTCAGGGGGGTTTTCCTACAATGAGCAGTTCTTC.

Ten or more counts support this clonotype. CDR3 DNA sequence: TGTGCCAGCAGCTTAGCCCTGGGAGAGCCAGCTTTCTTT. This translates into CASSLALGEPAFF. The V and J genes are TRBV7-2 and TRBJ1-1; D ambiguous. The ends were cut back, 0 bases at V and 10 bases at J, with 12 bases in the middle. The CDR3 covers 13 residues. CDR1 is SGHTA, CDR2 FQGNSA, per germline.

Only a few counts were recorded for this clonotype. The rearrangement uses TRBV6-2 or TRBV6-3 and TRBJ2-1, with 10 positions matching TRBD2. Trimming took 2 bases from V and 4 from J; bases not matched to a gene: 14. Germline V gene lookup returns CDR1 MNHEY and CDR2 SVGEGT. The CDR3 has 19 residues. In DNA, the CDR3 is TGTGCCAGCAGTTACACGGGCAAAGCGGGGGGGAGAATTTACAATGAGCAGTTCTTC. The encoded protein is CASSYTGKAGGRIYNEQFF.

There are many counts of this clonotype. This chain joins TRBV7-8 and TRBJ2-1; maybe TRBD2 (6 bases). V was shortened by 4 bases and J by 9 bases, with 19 bases between the two germline ends. The CDR3 loop spans 15 amino acids. Germline CDR1 reads SGHVS; CDR2 reads FQNEAQ. The CDR3 here is CASSSWAGPSGEQFF. CDR3 nucleotide sequence: TGTGCCAGCAGCTCCTGGGCGGGACCAAGTGGTGAGCAGTTCTTC.

Here the CDR3 DNA reads TGTGCCAGCAGCGGTACGAGAGACAATGAGCAGTTCTTC. Residues: CASSGTRDNEQFF. V and J are TRBV7-2 and TRBJ2-1; D is unresolved. The V end lost 5 bases, the J end lost 5 bases, and 10 bases lay between the germline ends. Germline CDR1 and CDR2: SGHTA and FQGNSA. This CDR3 contains 13 residues.

This clonotype was seen more than once but under ten times. V is TRBV5-1 and J is TRBJ2-3; D is unclear. This CDR3 region has 16 residues. Trimming took 2 bases from V and 0 from J, leaving 13 bases between them. CDR1 and CDR2 from the germline V gene are SGHRS and YFSETQ. CDR3: CASSLGPGPSTDTQYF. In nucleotides, the CDR3 is TGCGCCAGCAGCTTAGGTCCAGGTCCTAGCACAGATACGCAGTATTTT.

This clonotype was seen only once. The rearrangement joins TRBV11-2 to TRBJ2-5; 8 bases match TRBD1. Germline-derived CDR1 and CDR2 are SGHAT and FQNNGV. This CDR3 region has 16 residues. V was pared by 5 bases and J by 4 bases, with 12 bases of the junction left unmatched. CDR3 DNA: TGTGCCAGCAGCCCCACCGGGACAGGAGGGAGAGAGACCCAGTACTTC. It specifies CASSPTGTGGRETQYF.

This rearrangement joins TRBV9 to TRBJ2-1; 7 bases align to TRBD2. Trimming took 0 bases from V and 4 from J; bases not matched to a gene: 4. The CDR3 spans 15 residues. CDR1 SGDLS and CDR2 YYNGEE come from the germline V gene. The CDR3 coding sequence is TGTGCCAGCAGCGTAGATGGGGGGGAGTACAATGAGCAGTTCTTC. Its protein product is CASSVDGGEYNEQFF.

The chain uses TRBV10-3 and TRBJ2-2; a weak D match, TRBD1 (6 bases). Trimming took 7 bases from V and 0 from J, leaving 12 bases between them. The CDR3 extends over 15 amino acids. Germline V gives CDR1 ENHRY, CDR2 SYGVKD. The CDR3 bases are TGTGCCATCAAGACCGGGACAACGAACACCGGGGAGCTGTTTTTT. Amino acids: CAIKTGTTNTGELFF.

V usage is TRBV20-1 and J usage is TRBJ2-1; TRBD2 matches at 9 bases. The CDR3 has 13 residues. V lost 3 bases, J lost 7 bases, and 4 bases stayed unmatched. Germline CDR1 and CDR2: DFQATT and SNEGSKA (reference sequence). CDR3 loop: CSASPSGTNEQFF. The DNA for the CDR3 is TGCAGTGCTAGCCCTAGCGGGACTAATGAGCAGTTCTTC.

This clonotype was observed a few times. The V gene is TRBV29-1, the J gene TRBJ1-1; weak D call: TRBD1 (6 bases). The CDR3 contains 12 residues. CDR1 and CDR2 from the germline V gene are SQVTM and ANQGSEA. Trimming cost V 0 bases and J 9 bases, with 11 bases left between them. The CDR3 bases are TGCAGCGTTGAAGACCAACAGGGCCAAGCTTTCTTT. Encoded protein: CSVEDQQGQAFF.

The chain couples TRBV12-3 or TRBV12-4 to TRBJ2-7, with D perhaps given as TRBD1 or TRBD2 (7 bases each). The CDR3 length is 13 residues. V lost 6 bases and J lost 6, with 15 bases in between. The DNA for the CDR3 is TGTGCCAGCAGGCTAACCAGGGGGGGCGAGCAGTACTTC. Protein sequence: CASRLTRGGEQYF.

The chain employs TRBV6-1 and TRBJ2-7, with TRBD2 as a possible D gene (6 bases). CDR3 size: 13 residues. Germline loops: CDR1 MNHNS, CDR2 SASEGT. Between the trimmed V and J ends, which lost 5 bases and 6 bases, there was a span of 14 bases. The CDR3 spells CASSRPGAGEQYF. The CDR3 coding sequence is TGTGCCAGCAGTAGGCCCGGAGCGGGCGAGCAGTACTTC.

The DNA of the CDR3 is TGCGCCAGCAGCGGGGGCACTGTCGCAGATACGCAGTATTTT. It translates to CASSGGTVADTQYF. The chain joins TRBV5-1 to TRBJ2-3; perhaps TRBD1 as D (6 bases). The length of the CDR3 is 14 residues. Germline V gives CDR1 SGHRS, CDR2 YFSETQ. V was shortened by 4 bases and J by 4 bases, with 13 bases between the two germline ends.

This clonotype occurred a few times. This chain links TRBV15 with TRBJ2-2; D perhaps matches TRBD1 (5 bases). V dropped 0 bases and J dropped 3 bases, with 11 bases sitting between them. Germline-derived CDR1 and CDR2 are LNHNV and YYDKDF (reference sequence). The CDR3 spans 16 residues. The CDR3 sequence: CATSRDQGWHTGELFF. The CDR3 DNA follows: TGTGCCACCAGCAGAGATCAGGGCTGGCACACCGGGGAGCTGTTTTTT. Filled out from reference TRBV15 and TRBJ2-2, the complete variable domain reads DAMVIQNPRYQVTQFGKPVTLSCSQTLNHNVMYWYQQKSSQAPKLLFHYYDKDFNNEADTPDNFQSRRPNTSFCFLDIRSPGLGDTAMYLCATSRDQGWHTGELFFGEGSRLTVL.

This clonotype was observed a handful of times. V usage is TRBV9 and J usage is TRBJ2-1, with D hard to call. This CDR3 region has 13 residues. CDR1 is SGDLS, CDR2 YYNGEE, per germline. V was trimmed by 0 bases and J by 3 bases, leaving 4 bases between them. Here the CDR3 reads CASSVAYYNEQFF. The DNA of the CDR3 is TGTGCCAGCAGCGTAGCGTACTACAATGAGCAGTTCTTC.

This sequence joins TRBV3-1 and TRBJ2-1; possibly TRBD2 for D (5 bases). The CDR3 loop spans 16 amino acids. Per germline, CDR1 LGHDT and CDR2 YNNKEL (reference sequence). The V end lost 2 bases, the J end lost 3 bases, and 14 bases lay between the germline ends. The CDR3 DNA sequence: TGTGCCAGCAGCCAATTGGCGGGTTCTTACTACAATGAGCAGTTCTTC. Its protein product is CASSQLAGSYYNEQFF.

This clonotype was counted only a few times. V is TRBV7-3 and J is TRBJ2-1; the match to TRBD2 covers 7 bases. Germline CDR1 SGHTA, CDR2 FQGTGA. The CDR3 length is 16 residues. J gave up 6 bases and V 2 bases, and 10 bases lay outside the gene matches. This chain's CDR3 is CASSLFPWTRANEQFF. The CDR3 nucleotides read TGTGCCAGCAGCTTATTTCCTTGGACTAGAGCCAATGAGCAGTTCTTC.

V usage is TRBV2 and J usage is TRBJ2-3, with D unclear. Deletions cut 5 bases from V and 1 base from J, with 13 bases between. Germline loops: CDR1 SNHLY, CDR2 FYNNEI. The CDR3 is made up of 15 amino acids. CDR3 residues: CASSSFPARTDTQYF. The DNA of the CDR3 is TGTGCCAGCAGTTCCTTCCCAGCACGCACAGATACGCAGTATTTT.

The rearrangement links TRBV7-9 to TRBJ2-5, with 7 positions matching TRBD1. The ends lost 4 bases at V and 2 bases at J; junction bases unmatched: 4. The CDR3 has 14 amino acids. Per germline, CDR1 SEHNR and CDR2 FQNEAQ (reference sequence). CDR3 amino acids: CASSSTGQQETQYF. The CDR3 DNA is TGTGCCAGCAGCTCCACGGGACAGCAAGAGACCCAGTACTTC.

This clonotype has at least ten counts. This chain connects TRBV18 to TRBJ2-6, with 7 nucleotides matching TRBD1. The germline CDR1 and CDR2 sequences are KGHSH and LQKENI. The CDR3 has 15 amino acids. After removal of 5 bases from V and 2 bases from J, the junction contained 3 bases not matched to a gene. This CDR3 reads CASSNDRAGANVLTF. In nucleotides, the CDR3 is TGTGCCAGCTCAAACGACAGGGCTGGGGCCAACGTCCTGACTTTC.

This clonotype was observed a handful of times. This chain uses TRBV4-1 with TRBJ2-1; 11 nucleotides match TRBD2. Germline V gene sequence: CDR1 MGHRA, CDR2 YSYEKL. With V trimmed by 4 bases and J by 4 bases, 12 bases remained unmatched. The CDR3 is 18 amino acids. The CDR3 nucleotides are TGCGCCAGCAGCCGCTTCCCTGGCACTAGCGGGGGTTACAATGAGCAGTTCTTC. Translated, it gives CASSRFPGTSGGYNEQFF.

This clonotype occurred a few times. The gene calls are TRBV5-1 and TRBJ2-5; 8 positions agree with TRBD2. CDR3 size: 14 residues. V lost 4 bases to trimming and J lost 4 bases; unmatched junction nucleotides: 6. Germline V gives CDR1 SGHRS, CDR2 YFSETQ. The CDR3 region has the DNA TGCGCCAGCAGCGGTACGGGGGGGCGAGAGACCCAGTACTTC. Protein sequence: CASSGTGGRETQYF.

The chain recombines TRBV5-1 with TRBJ2-6, with D uncertain. Between the trimmed V and J ends, which lost 4 bases and 4 bases, there was a span of 12 bases. Germline loops: CDR1 SGHRS, CDR2 YFSETQ. The CDR3 is 15 amino acids. The CDR3 bases are TGCGCCAGCAGCCAAATCCTGTCAGGGGCCAACGTCCTGACTTTC. The encoded protein is CASSQILSGANVLTF.

This clonotype has only a few counts. The chain links TRBV12-3 or TRBV12-4 to TRBJ1-6; D is unresolved. The CDR3 is made up of 13 amino acids. Deletions cut 8 bases from V and 13 bases from J, with 18 bases between. The CDR3 DNA reads TGTGCCAGCCAACGTTCGTCAGAGCCGCCCCTCCACTTT. It translates to CASQRSSEPPLHF.